Listed below are T cell receptor beta chains from one sample, sequenced in a study of cytomegalovirus exposure and HLA in healthy donors. Only in-frame clones appear in the TCRdb table, and some are missing; sequencing was by immunoSEQ multiplex PCR. The top ten clones hold less than 3.5% of a sample with 100,000 to 150,000 clones, 15% to 20% of them seen once. Sequenced sample: PBMCs. The receptors here all came from a female donor in good health and CMV-seropositive. The CDR3 runs from the conserved cysteine through the conserved F or W. A D gene is named only where the DNA matches it firmly. A row's size may be missing; if present it is once, few, many or a size class.

>TRBV5-6|TRBJ2-7|few|TRBD1
CASSLFRDRGFYEQYF
TGTGCCAGCAGCTTGTTCCGGGACAGGGGGTTCTACGAGCAGTACTTC
>TRBV5-5|TRBJ2-2|-|TRBD2
CASSLGLAGGPNTGELFF
TGTGCCAGCAGCTTAGGTCTAGCGGGAGGCCCCAACACCGGGGAGCTGTTTTTT
>TRBV27|TRBJ2-7|-|TRBD2
CASSLSVASGNVQQYF
TGTGCCAGCAGTTTATCTGTGGCTAGCGGGAACGTGCAGCAGTACTTC
>TRBV30|TRBJ1-4|few|-
CAWSLPGGPLDEKLFF
TGTGCCTGGAGCCTACCGGGGGGGCCTCTAGATGAAAAACTGTTTTTT
>TRBV19|TRBJ2-7|-|-
CASSSGFQGYEQYF
TGTGCCAGTAGTAGCGGTTTCCAGGGGTACGAGCAGTACTTC
>TRBV7-9|TRBJ1-6|-|TRBD1
CAIGQGTGSPLHF
TGTGCCATAGGGCAGGGGACAGGATCACCCCTCCACTTT
>TRBV30|TRBJ2-3|-|TRBD2
CAWSSPYGPSGGTDTQYF
TGTGCCTGGAGTTCACCCTATGGGCCTAGCGGGGGCACAGATACGCAGTATTTT
>TRBV5-1|TRBJ1-4|few|-
CASSLGRLGKLFF
TGCGCCAGCAGCTTGGGACGACTGGGAAAACTGTTTTTT
>TRBV27|TRBJ2-4|-|TRBD1
CASRARTGQNIQYF
TGTGCCTCCCGGGCGAGGACAGGACAAAACATTCAGTACTTC
>TRBV30|TRBJ1-2|few|-
CAWSSGTLNYGYTF
TGTGCCTGGAGTTCCGGGACACTTAACTATGGCTACACCTTC
>TRBV5-1|TRBJ2-7|-|TRBD1
CASSLGTQGAEQYF
TGCGCCAGCAGCCTTGGGACTCAGGGGGCCGAGCAGTACTTC
>TRBV16|TRBJ2-5|-|-
CASSQTWGEETQYF
TGTGCCAGCAGCCAGACCTGGGGAGAAGAGACCCAGTACTTC
>TRBV7-9|TRBJ2-5|few|-
CASSLNSGQETQYF
TGTGCCAGCAGCTTAAACTCGGGTCAAGAGACCCAGTACTTC
>TRBV5-4|TRBJ2-5|few|-
CASSSRGGETQYF
TGTGCCAGCAGCTCCCGTGGGGGGGAGACCCAGTACTTC
>TRBV6-5|TRBJ1-3|-|-
CASSSRAGNTIYF
TGTGCCAGCAGTTCGCGTGCCGGAAACACCATATATTTT
>TRBV7-9|TRBJ1-5|-|-
CASSSYSNQPQHF
TGTGCCAGCAGCTCTTATAGCAATCAGCCCCAGCATTTT
>TRBV7-9|TRBJ2-7|few|TRBD1
CASSLGQGADEQYF
TGTGCCAGCAGCTTAGGACAGGGGGCTGACGAGCAGTACTTC
>TRBV6-5|TRBJ2-7|-|-
CASSSTTDQGYEQYF
TGTGCCAGCAGTTCCACTACCGACCAAGGCTACGAGCAGTACTTC
>TRBV11-1|TRBJ2-7|few|-
CASSFLYEQYF
TGTGCCAGCAGCTTCCTCTACGAGCAGTACTTC
>TRBV30|TRBJ2-7|-|-
CAWSGLSYEQYF
TGTGCCTGGAGCGGACTTTCCTACGAGCAGTACTTC
>TRBV30|TRBJ1-2|-|-
CAWSVSRGTASLANYGYTF
TGTGCCTGGAGTGTAAGCAGGGGCACCGCTTCTCTAGCTAACTATGGCTACACCTTC
>TRBV4-3|TRBJ1-2|-|-
CASSAQTEGAGYTF
TGCGCCAGCAGCGCTCAGACTGAGGGTGCTGGCTACACCTTC
>TRBV9|TRBJ2-1|-|TRBD2
CASSPRDLREPGNEQFF
TGTGCCAGCAGCCCCCGAGATTTGCGGGAGCCGGGCAATGAGCAGTTCTTC
>TRBV2|TRBJ1-3|-|-
CASRGAGGPGNTIYF
TGTGCCAGCAGGGGGGCCGGGGGGCCTGGAAACACCATATATTTT